Included here is one TCR beta chain sequence, with context. These data are taken from a study of shared clonotypes between healthy human individuals. Profiled with immunoSEQ multiplex PCR; TCRdb holds only in-frame clones, not every one. Among fewer than 1 million clones listed, about 96% were seen once. Trimming removed 5 bases from V and 10 bases from J; junction bases left unmatched: 17. This CDR3 is built from 17 residues. Germline CDR1 is SGHKS and CDR2 is YYEKEE (reference sequence). Naive-designated CD8 cells lacked CD45RO, were positively enriched for CCR7, and omitted terminally differentiated effector memory CD45RA+ cells.

The receptor was derived from a young man in good health. The sample consisted of naive CD8+ T cells sorted from blood. The chain has TRBV5-5 and TRBJ2-1; 11 nucleotides align to TRBD2. The DNA for the CDR3 is TGTGCCAGCAGACCGAGTACTAGCGGGAGCCCCTCTCGGGAGCAGTTCTTC. It yields the protein CASRPSTSGSPSREQFF.